These 22 T cell receptor beta chains were sequenced from one sample in a study of cytomegalovirus exposure and HLA in healthy donors. Primers: 60 Vbeta forward and 13 Jbeta reverse. TCRdb keeps only in-frame clones here, not all; method: immunoSEQ multiplex PCR. The sample has some 150,000 clones; approximately 80% are singletons. The sequencing sample was made of PBMCs. The origin of the receptors is a man aged 25 to 45 in good health and CMV-seronegative.

This chain connects TRBV19 to TRBJ1-5; perhaps TRBD1 as D (6 bases). The CDR3 covers 15 residues. Germline values: CDR1 LNHDA, CDR2 SQIVND (reference sequence). V gave up 9 bases and J gave up 5 bases, with 20 bases separating them. The chain's CDR3 is CARRQDSSPDQPQHF. For the CDR3, the DNA is TGTGCCAGGAGGCAGGACAGCTCGCCCGATCAGCCCCAGCATTTT.

This clone was observed a handful of times. The chain uses TRBV6-1 and TRBJ1-2; 9 nucleotides match TRBD1. V gave up 5 bases and J gave up 5 bases; unmatched junction bases: 3. The CDR3 is 13 residues long. Germline values: CDR1 MNHNS, CDR2 SASEGT. The CDR3 DNA follows: TGTGCCAGCAGTCGGACAGGGGAATATGGCTACACCTTC. Its translation is CASSRTGEYGYTF.

This clone was counted a few times. The rearrangement links TRBV27 to TRBJ1-1; D is unclear. The germline V and J ends were trimmed by 8 bases and 4 bases, with 8 bases remaining between them. Germline CDR1 MNHEY, CDR2 SMNVEV (reference sequence). The CDR3 is 11 residues long. The CDR3 loop is CASSRGTEAFF. CDR3 DNA: TGTGCCAGCTCTAGAGGCACTGAAGCTTTCTTT.

This chain links TRBV5-1 with TRBJ2-3, with 7 bases identical to TRBD1. The CDR3 spans 17 residues. The germline V gene has CDR1 SGHRS and CDR2 YFSETQ. V trimming: 4 bases; J trimming: 4 bases; junction bases outside the gene matches: 15. The CDR3 protein is CASSHAPRQGGADTQYF. CDR3 DNA sequence: TGCGCCAGCAGCCATGCCCCAAGACAGGGTGGGGCAGATACGCAGTATTTT.

The rearrangement uses TRBV7-9 and TRBJ1-6; maybe TRBD1 (5 bases). The germline V gene encodes CDR1 SEHNR and CDR2 FQNEAQ (reference sequence). This CDR3 is 14 amino acids long. V shed 1 base and J shed 10 bases, with 11 bases lying between them. CDR3 amino acids: CASSLGGLGSPLHF. The CDR3 region has the DNA TGTGCCAGCAGCTTAGGGGGCTTAGGATCACCCCTCCACTTT.

This chain joins TRBV19 and TRBJ1-5; the match to TRBD1 covers 8 bases. CDR3 length equals 17 residues. The V segment lost 0 bases and the J segment 5 bases; nucleotides outside the gene matches: 9. Germline CDR1 reads LNHDA; CDR2 reads SQIVND (reference sequence). This CDR3 reads CASSIDRGRGPDQPQHF. The CDR3 bases are TGTGCCAGTAGTATAGATCGGGGCAGGGGGCCGGATCAGCCCCAGCATTTT.

This clone was picked up a small number of times. The J gene is TRBJ1-1, the V gene TRBV7-3, with no clear D. V was trimmed by 4 bases and J by 1 base, leaving 16 bases between them. Germline V gives CDR1 SGHTA, CDR2 FQGTGA. This CDR3 is 16 amino acids long. The CDR3, as DNA: TGTGCCAGCAGCTCTTACAACGGTGGGCGGAACACTGAAGCTTTCTTT. Translation gives CASSSYNGGRNTEAFF.

CDR3 sequence (DNA): TGTGCCAGCAGCCCCCGGGAGTACCAAGAGACCCAGTACTTC. Protein sequence: CASSPREYQETQYF. The rearrangement links TRBV7-9 to TRBJ2-5; maybe TRBD2 (6 bases). Deletions cut 5 bases from V and 0 bases from J, with 10 bases between. This CDR3 spans 14 amino acids. Germline CDR1 is SEHNR and CDR2 is FQNEAQ (reference sequence).

J is TRBJ2-2 and V is TRBV5-4, with no clear D. Trimming took 2 bases from V and 7 from J, leaving 9 bases between them. The CDR3 runs 13 residues. Germline CDR1 reads SGHNT; CDR2 reads YYREEE (reference sequence). This CDR3 reads CASSFPTNGELFF. CDR3 bases: TGTGCCAGCAGCTTTCCGACAAACGGGGAGCTGTTTTTT.

This chain joins TRBV18 and TRBJ1-4; TRBD1 aligns across 9 bases. The CDR3 totals 15 residues. Germline CDR1 KGHSH, CDR2 LQKENI. After removal of 3 bases from V and 8 bases from J, the junction contained 7 bases not matched to a gene. The CDR3, as DNA: TGTGCCAGCTCACCTGAAGGGACAGGGCGGGAAAAACTGTTTTTT. This codes for CASSPEGTGREKLFF.

This chain joins TRBV11-2 and TRBJ2-3; tentative D call: TRBD2 (5 bases). Trimming stripped 0 bases from V and 7 bases from J, with 11 bases between. Germline V gene lookup returns CDR1 SGHAT and CDR2 FQNNGV. CDR3 length: 14 amino acids. The CDR3 spells CASSLEAVGNTQYF. The CDR3 nucleotides read TGTGCCAGCAGCTTAGAGGCGGTCGGGAATACGCAGTATTTT.

The chain has TRBV29-1 and TRBJ1-4; the D gene is possibly TRBD1 (6 bases). Germline CDR1 SQVTM, CDR2 ANQGSEA. Trimming left V 1 base short and J 9 bases short, with 9 bases between. This CDR3 has 12 amino acids. CDR3 amino acids: CSVEVGGQKLFF. The CDR3 DNA sequence: TGCAGCGTTGAAGTTGGGGGCCAAAAACTGTTTTTT.

V usage is TRBV5-1 and J usage is TRBJ1-5, with D perhaps TRBD1 (6 bases). V lost 2 bases to trimming and J lost 7 bases, with 10 bases between them. The CDR3 length is 13 residues. Germline lookup yields CDR1 SGHRS and CDR2 YFSETQ. For the CDR3, the DNA is TGCGCCAGCAGCTTCAGGGGTGGGCAGCCCCAGCATTTT. Translation gives CASSFRGGQPQHF.

The V gene is TRBV10-1, the J gene TRBJ2-7; a possible D gene is TRBD2 (6 bases). CDR3 length: 11 residues. Germline values: CDR1 WNHNN, CDR2 SYGVQD (reference sequence). The V end was cut by 4 bases, the J end by 8 bases, with 9 bases between. CDR3 sequence (DNA): TGCGCCAGCAGTGGCGGGAACCAGCAGTACTTC. This sequence encodes CASSGGNQQYF.

This rearrangement joins TRBV10-3 to TRBJ2-7; TRBD1 aligns across 9 bases. Trimming took 3 bases from V and 7 from J; bases not matched to a gene: 10. The CDR3 covers 15 residues. The germline gives CDR1 ENHRY, CDR2 SYGVKD. The CDR3 region is CAISETGTGLWEQYF. CDR3 sequence (DNA): TGTGCCATCAGTGAAACCGGGACAGGGCTCTGGGAGCAGTACTTC.

The rearrangement joins TRBV19 to TRBJ2-3; 7 positions agree with TRBD2. This CDR3 has 12 amino acids. Losses at the gene ends were 10 bases for V and 5 bases for J; bases not matched to a gene: 6. CDR1 and CDR2 (germline): LNHDA, SQIVND (reference sequence). CDR3 sequence: CATGPGGDTQYF. The DNA for the CDR3 is TGTGCCACTGGACCGGGGGGAGATACGCAGTATTTT.

The J gene is TRBJ2-5, the V gene TRBV7-9, with D tentatively TRBD2 (5 bases). The DNA matches TRBJ2-7 better at its end, which makes the J call doubtful. The CDR3 extends over 13 amino acids. CDR1 and CDR2 from the germline V gene are SEHNR and FQNEAQ (reference sequence). The CDR3 DNA reads as TGTGCCAGCAGCCCCGGCGGGTATTACGAGCAGTACTTC. This encodes CASSPGGYYEQYF.

This chain links TRBV6-1 with TRBJ1-6, with D hard to call. The V gene's germline CDR1 is MNHNS and CDR2 SASEGT. Trimming pared 4 bases from V and 0 bases from J, leaving 16 bases between. The CDR3 runs to 18 residues. CDR3 residues: CASSARGLPSSYNSPLHF. CDR3 sequence (DNA): TGTGCCAGCAGTGCGCGAGGATTGCCTAGCTCCTATAATTCACCCCTCCACTTT.

The chain links TRBV30 to TRBJ1-5, with TRBD1 matching 8 bases. The CDR3 runs to 13 residues. Trimming removed 2 bases from V and 5 bases from J; junction bases left unmatched: 2. Germline-derived CDR1 and CDR2 are GTSNPN and SVGIG (reference sequence). CDR3: CAWSYRGDQPQHF. CDR3 bases: TGTGCCTGGAGTTACAGGGGGGATCAGCCCCAGCATTTT.

This clone was seen a single time. The gene calls are TRBV7-2 and TRBJ1-2, with 10 bases matching TRBD1. The CDR3 length is 16 residues. J lost 3 bases, V lost 0 bases, and 4 bases had no gene match. Germline-derived CDR1 and CDR2 are SGHTA and FQGNSA. CDR3 in amino acids: CASSLARTGGDYGYTF. DNA of the CDR3: TGTGCCAGCAGCTTAGCGAGGACAGGGGGGGACTATGGCTACACCTTC.

J is TRBJ2-7 and V is TRBV5-6; 8 bases agree with TRBD2. This CDR3 has 15 amino acids. The ends lost 4 bases at V and 3 bases at J; junction bases unmatched: 9. Germline V gives CDR1 SGHDT, CDR2 YYEEEE. The CDR3 loop is CASSAGGSFVYEQYF. CDR3 sequence (DNA): TGTGCCAGCAGCGCGGGAGGCTCCTTTGTCTACGAGCAGTACTTC.

J is TRBJ2-7 and V is TRBV6-5, with a possible D match to TRBD2 (6 bases). The CDR3 is made up of 13 amino acids. Deletions cut 7 bases from V and 6 bases from J, with 16 bases between. Germline V gene sequence: CDR1 MNHEY, CDR2 SVGAGI. The CDR3 loop is CASTLQVGGEQYF. As DNA, the CDR3 is TGTGCCAGCACCCTCCAGGTGGGGGGCGAGCAGTACTTC.